This T cell receptor (beta chain) was recorded in a study of T cell responses to AZD1222 COVID-19 vaccine (dated by TCRdb to the early 2020s). For the wider study: AZD1222 recipients given second doses at about 4 weeks or at about 12 weeks were pooled, since spike-specific TCR depth and breadth were not found to differ between the two schedules. A total of over 230 trial participants underwent TCR sequencing, of whom roughly 210 had received two doses of AZD1222 and roughly 26 had received two doses of the MenACWY control vaccine. Enrollment into the trials was organized by age into subgroups of 18-55, 56-69 and 70-plus years, and those subgroups contained 148, 28 and 57 TCR-sequenced participants, respectively. The full study reports these points: The whole spike protein was spanned by vaccine-associated CD4 TCRs, and dominant responses were seen in regions 160-218 and 743-854. The 56-69-year group was small, and its depth increase did not reach significance, likely because of low power. Spike-specific TCR breadth and depth rose significantly after two AZD1222 doses compared with day 0 and with MenACWY recipients. Most participants were white British and females outnumbered males, and the authors suggested that clonal diversity may have been underestimated. Conclusions about previously exposed vaccinees are limited because only a handful of AZD1222 recipients were SARS-CoV-2 seropositive at baseline. Nearly half of unique spike-specific TCRs reportedly recognized epitopes outside regions mutated in the B.1.351 and B.1.1.7 variants. Because no day 14 peak-response samples were available, repertoires were characterized only after the peak T cell response.

Note on this clone: No cognate antigen has been identified for it. No base quality values were provided; no much bigger clone lies one nucleotide off.

Reading the label with the study, this specimen's time point is: baseline before first vaccination. Vaccinee samples came from UK trials COV001 and COV002, including a single-blind randomized controlled phase 2/3 trial of AZD1222 (ChAdOx1 nCoV-19) in healthy adults. For TCRbeta chain sequencing, PBMC samples were collected from trial participants at day 0 and at day 28 after the second dose. The CDR3 regions of human TCRbeta chains were subjected to immunosequencing. The study's processing was this. Repertoire TCRs were matched against a reference library of SARS-CoV-2-specific TCRs generated with the MIRA antigen-specificity platform. Breadth meant the fraction of unique TCRs that were SARS-CoV-2-associated, whereas depth meant the fraction of total T cells that were SARS-CoV-2-associated. Using the MIRA data, each spike-specific TCR was mapped to the spike region that the TCR reacts to and placed in a CD4 or CD8 class. Log10-transformed breadth and depth values were compared by one-way ANOVA with Sidak's multiple comparisons tests. TCRdb took this table from immuneACCESS and kept in-frame rearrangements with V and J called. Such tables lack part of the clones; where checked against another copy, unresolved V genes explain under half of the gap, and the rest is unexplained. V and J calls and clone size are those listed in that table; D and trimming were worked out from the DNA. A total of 120,000 or so clones appear in this sample, 87% of them only once. In total, the top ten clones hold less than 11% of the sample.

Sequencing used peripheral blood, obtained on day 0 of AZD1222 vaccination. The source is an adult in good health.

The CDR3 reads as follows: CASSLNQPQHF. The sequence in DNA is TGTGCCAGTAGCTTGAATCAGCCCCAGCATTTT. In this chain, TRBV19 is recombined with TRBJ1-5; too little of a D gene remains to name it. The germline ends are 4 bases apart after V is trimmed by 6 bases and J by 4 bases. Spanning cysteine to phenylalanine, the CDR3 consists of 11 amino acids. Only CDR3 DNA is held: 33 bases, read in frame from base 1. Looking up the germline V gene (reference sequence) yields CDR1 LNHDA and CDR2 SQIVND.